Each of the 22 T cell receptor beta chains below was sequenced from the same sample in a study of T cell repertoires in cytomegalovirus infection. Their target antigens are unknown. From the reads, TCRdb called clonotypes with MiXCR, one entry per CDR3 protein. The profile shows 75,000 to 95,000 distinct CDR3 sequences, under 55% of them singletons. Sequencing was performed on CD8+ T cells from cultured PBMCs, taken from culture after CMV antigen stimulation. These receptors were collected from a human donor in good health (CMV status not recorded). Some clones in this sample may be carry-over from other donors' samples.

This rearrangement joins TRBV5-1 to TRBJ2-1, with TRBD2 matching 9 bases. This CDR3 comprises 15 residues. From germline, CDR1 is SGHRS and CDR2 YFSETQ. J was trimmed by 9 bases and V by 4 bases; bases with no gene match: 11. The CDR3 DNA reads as TGCGCCAGCAGCCTGACTAGCGGAGGAGCTCCTGAGCAGTTCTTC. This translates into CASSLTSGGAPEQFF.

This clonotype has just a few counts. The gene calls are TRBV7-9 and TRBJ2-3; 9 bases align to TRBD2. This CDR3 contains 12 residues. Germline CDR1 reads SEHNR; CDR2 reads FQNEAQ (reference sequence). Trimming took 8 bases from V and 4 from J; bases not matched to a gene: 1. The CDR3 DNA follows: TGTGCCAGCTTAGCGGGAGCAGATACGCAGTATTTT. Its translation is CASLAGADTQYF.

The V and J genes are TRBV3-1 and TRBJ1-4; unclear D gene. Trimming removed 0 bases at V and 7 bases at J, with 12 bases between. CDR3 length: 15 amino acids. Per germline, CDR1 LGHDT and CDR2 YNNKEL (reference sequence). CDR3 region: CASSQEPILGEKLFF. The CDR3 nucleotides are TGTGCCAGCAGCCAAGAACCCATCCTTGGTGAAAAACTGTTTTTT.

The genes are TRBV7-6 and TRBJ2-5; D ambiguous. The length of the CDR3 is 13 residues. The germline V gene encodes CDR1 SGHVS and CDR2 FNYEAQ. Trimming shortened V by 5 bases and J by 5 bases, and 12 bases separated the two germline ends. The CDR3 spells CASSLQSWETQYF. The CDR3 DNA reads TGTGCCAGCAGCCTCCAGAGCTGGGAGACCCAGTACTTC.

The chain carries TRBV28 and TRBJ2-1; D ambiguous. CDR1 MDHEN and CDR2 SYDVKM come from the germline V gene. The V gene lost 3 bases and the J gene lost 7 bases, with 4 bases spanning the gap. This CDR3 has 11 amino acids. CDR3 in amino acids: CASSFRNEQFF. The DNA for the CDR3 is TGTGCCAGCAGTTTCAGAAATGAGCAGTTCTTC.

The CDR3 reads CASSLRVDISSYNEQFF. The DNA for the CDR3 is TGTGCCAGCAGCTTAAGGGTAGACATAAGCTCCTACAATGAGCAGTTCTTC. V and J are TRBV7-6 and TRBJ2-1; D not certain. Trimming stripped 2 bases from V and 0 bases from J, with 14 bases between. The CDR3 has 17 residues. Germline V gene data show CDR1 as SGHVS and CDR2 as FNYEAQ.

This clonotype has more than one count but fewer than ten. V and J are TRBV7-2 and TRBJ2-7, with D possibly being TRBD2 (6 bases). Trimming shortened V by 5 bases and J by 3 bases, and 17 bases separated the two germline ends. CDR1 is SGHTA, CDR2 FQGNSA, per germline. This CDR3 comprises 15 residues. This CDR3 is CASSNGGNPIYEQYF. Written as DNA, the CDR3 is TGTGCCAGCAGCAACGGAGGGAATCCGATCTACGAGCAGTACTTC.

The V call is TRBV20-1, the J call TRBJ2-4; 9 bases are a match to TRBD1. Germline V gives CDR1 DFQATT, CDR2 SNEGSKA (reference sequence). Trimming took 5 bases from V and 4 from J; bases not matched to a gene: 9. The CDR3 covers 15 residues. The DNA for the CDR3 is TGCAGTGCTTCTACATTGACAGGGGGAAAAAACATTCAGTACTTC. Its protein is CSASTLTGGKNIQYF.

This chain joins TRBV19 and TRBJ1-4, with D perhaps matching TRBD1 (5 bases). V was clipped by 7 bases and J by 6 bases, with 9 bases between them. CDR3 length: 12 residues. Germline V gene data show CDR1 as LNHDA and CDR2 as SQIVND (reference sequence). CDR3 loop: CASTTGYEKLFF. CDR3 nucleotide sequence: TGTGCCAGTACTACAGGTTATGAAAAACTGTTTTTT.

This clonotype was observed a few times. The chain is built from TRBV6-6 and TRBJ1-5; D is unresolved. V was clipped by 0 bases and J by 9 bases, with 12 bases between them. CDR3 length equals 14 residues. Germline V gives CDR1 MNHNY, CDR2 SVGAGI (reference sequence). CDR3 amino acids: CASSYSRAERPQHF. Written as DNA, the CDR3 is TGTGCCAGCAGTTACTCGAGGGCGGAGCGGCCCCAGCATTTT.

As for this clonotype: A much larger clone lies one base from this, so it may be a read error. The CDR3 coding sequence is TGTCCCAGCAGCTTAGATGGCTGGAGAGGTTCCTACAATGAGCAGTTCTTC. Amino acids: CPSSLDGWRGSYNEQFF. This chain uses TRBV7-4 with TRBJ2-1; no clear D. CDR3 length: 17 amino acids. CDR1 is SGHVT, CDR2 SQSDAQ, per germline. The full variable domain, in which reference TRBV7-4 and TRBJ2-1 provide the parts outside the CDR3, is GAGVSQSPRYKVAKRGRDVALRCDSISGHVTLYWYRQTLGQGSEVLTYSQSDAQRDKSGRPSGRFSAERPERSVSTLKIQRTEQGDSAVYLCPSSLDGWRGSYNEQFFGPGTRLTVL.

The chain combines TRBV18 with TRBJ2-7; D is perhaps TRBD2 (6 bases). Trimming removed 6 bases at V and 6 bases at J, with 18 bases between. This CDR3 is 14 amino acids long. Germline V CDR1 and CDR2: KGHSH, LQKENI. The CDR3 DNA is TGTGCCAGCTCCCCTGGAGGGCCCCGGAGCGAGCAGTACTTC. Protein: CASSPGGPRSEQYF.

The CDR3 loop is CASSSSGGISYEQYF. CDR3 sequence (DNA): TGTGCCAGCAGTTCTAGCGGGGGTATAAGTTACGAGCAGTACTTC. V and J are TRBV7-9 and TRBJ2-7, with 10 nucleotides matching TRBD2. CDR1 and CDR2 (germline): SEHNR, FQNEAQ (reference sequence). CDR3 length: 15 amino acids. V lost 6 bases to trimming and J lost 4 bases; unmatched junction nucleotides: 9.

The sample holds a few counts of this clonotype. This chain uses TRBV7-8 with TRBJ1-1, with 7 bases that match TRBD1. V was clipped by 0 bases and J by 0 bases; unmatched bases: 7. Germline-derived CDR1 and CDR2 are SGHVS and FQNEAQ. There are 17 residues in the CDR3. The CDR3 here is CASSLAEEDRMNTEAFF. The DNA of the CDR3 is TGTGCCAGCAGCTTAGCGGAGGAGGACAGGATGAACACTGAAGCTTTCTTT.

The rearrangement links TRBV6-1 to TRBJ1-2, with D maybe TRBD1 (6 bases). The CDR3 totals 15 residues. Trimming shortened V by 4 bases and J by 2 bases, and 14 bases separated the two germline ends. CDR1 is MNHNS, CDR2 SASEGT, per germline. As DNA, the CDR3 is TGTGCCAGCAGTGCCAGGGGCAGGGTGAACTATGGCTACACCTTC. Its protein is CASSARGRVNYGYTF.

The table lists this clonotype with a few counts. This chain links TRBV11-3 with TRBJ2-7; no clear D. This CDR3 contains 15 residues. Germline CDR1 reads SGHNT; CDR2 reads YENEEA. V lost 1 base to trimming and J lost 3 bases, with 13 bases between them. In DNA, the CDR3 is TGTGCCAGCAGCTTAGGTCCCGGGCAAAGCTACGAGCAGTACTTC. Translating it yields CASSLGPGQSYEQYF. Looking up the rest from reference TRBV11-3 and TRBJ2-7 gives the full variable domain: EAGVVQSPRYKIIEKKQPVAFWCNPISGHNTLYWYLQNLGQGPELLIRYENEEAVDDSQLPKDRFSAERLKGVDSTLKIQPAELGDSAVYLCASSLGPGQSYEQYFGPGTRLTVT.

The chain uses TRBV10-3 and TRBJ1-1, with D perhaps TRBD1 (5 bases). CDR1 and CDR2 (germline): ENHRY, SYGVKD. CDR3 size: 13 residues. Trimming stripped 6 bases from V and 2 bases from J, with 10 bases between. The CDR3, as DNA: TGTGCCATCAGCGACGACAGTAACACTGAAGCTTTCTTT. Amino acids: CAISDDSNTEAFF.

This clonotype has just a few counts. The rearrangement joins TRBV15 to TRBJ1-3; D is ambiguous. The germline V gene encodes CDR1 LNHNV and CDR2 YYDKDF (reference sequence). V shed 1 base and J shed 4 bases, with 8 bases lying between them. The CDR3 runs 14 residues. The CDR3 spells CATSRGTFGNTIYF. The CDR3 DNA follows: TGTGCCACCAGCAGAGGGACGTTCGGAAACACCATATATTTT.

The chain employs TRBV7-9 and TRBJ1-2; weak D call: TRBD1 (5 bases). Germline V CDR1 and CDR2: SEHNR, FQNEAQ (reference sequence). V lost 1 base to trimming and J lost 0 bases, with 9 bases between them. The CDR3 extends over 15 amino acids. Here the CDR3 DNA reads TGTGCCAGCAGCTTAGGAGGGACGGCTAACTATGGCTACACCTTC. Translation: CASSLGGTANYGYTF.

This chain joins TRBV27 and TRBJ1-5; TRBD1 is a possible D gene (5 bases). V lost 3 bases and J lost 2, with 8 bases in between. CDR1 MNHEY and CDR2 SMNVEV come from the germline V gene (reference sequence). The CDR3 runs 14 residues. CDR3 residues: CASSLGLGNQPQHF. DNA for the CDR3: TGTGCCAGCAGTTTGGGACTGGGCAATCAGCCCCAGCATTTT.

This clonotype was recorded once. The CDR3 DNA reads TGTGCCAGTAGTATAGATCTAGCCGCCGGACCTCACTACGAGCAGTACTTC. It is translated as CASSIDLAAGPHYEQYF. The V and J genes are TRBV19 and TRBJ2-7, with D possibly being TRBD2 (5 bases). CDR3 length equals 17 residues. Germline CDR1 is LNHDA and CDR2 is SQIVND (reference sequence). The germline V and J ends were trimmed by 0 bases and 3 bases, with 18 bases remaining between them.

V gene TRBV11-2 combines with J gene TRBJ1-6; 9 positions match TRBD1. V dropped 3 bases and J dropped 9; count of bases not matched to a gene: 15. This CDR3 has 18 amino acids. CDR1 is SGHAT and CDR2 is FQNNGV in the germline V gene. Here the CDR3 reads CASSFLRGTGILGSPLHF. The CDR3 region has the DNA TGTGCCAGCAGCTTTCTGCGGGGGACAGGGATCCTTGGTTCACCCCTCCACTTT.